Listed here is a single T cell receptor (beta chain). No antigen is known for it. This entry belongs to a study of siplizumab effects on memory and regulatory T cells. About 9.2 x 10^4 TCR templates underwent assay in every sample. Libraries were prepared by immunoSEQ multiplex PCR; TCRdb keeps only in-frame clonotypes and omits some of them. The table has 9,300 or so clones, almost 70% seen once. Study-wide points: The authors did not confirm suppressive function in proliferating Tregs from siplizumab cultures. Treatment with siplizumab left mappable alloreactive CD4+ clones averaging roughly 69% Treg-derived, compared with 25% to 30% in controls.

The germline gives CDR1 SEHNR, CDR2 FQNEAQ (reference sequence). The CDR3 is 17 amino acids. Trimming cost V 5 bases and J 0 bases, with 17 bases left between them. Researchers sequenced unstimulated naive, memory, effector memory and TEMRA subsets in a few donor pairs. The V and J genes are TRBV7-9 and TRBJ1-3; weak D call: TRBD1 (5 bases). The clonotype originates from a human donor in good health. Sample: effector memory CD8+ T cells sorted from blood. Subset indicated: unstimulated CD8+ effector memory T cells. Here the CDR3 DNA reads TGTGCCAGCAGCCCTACACAGACAGTGGGCTCTGGAAACACCATATATTTT. It is translated as CASSPTQTVGSGNTIYF.